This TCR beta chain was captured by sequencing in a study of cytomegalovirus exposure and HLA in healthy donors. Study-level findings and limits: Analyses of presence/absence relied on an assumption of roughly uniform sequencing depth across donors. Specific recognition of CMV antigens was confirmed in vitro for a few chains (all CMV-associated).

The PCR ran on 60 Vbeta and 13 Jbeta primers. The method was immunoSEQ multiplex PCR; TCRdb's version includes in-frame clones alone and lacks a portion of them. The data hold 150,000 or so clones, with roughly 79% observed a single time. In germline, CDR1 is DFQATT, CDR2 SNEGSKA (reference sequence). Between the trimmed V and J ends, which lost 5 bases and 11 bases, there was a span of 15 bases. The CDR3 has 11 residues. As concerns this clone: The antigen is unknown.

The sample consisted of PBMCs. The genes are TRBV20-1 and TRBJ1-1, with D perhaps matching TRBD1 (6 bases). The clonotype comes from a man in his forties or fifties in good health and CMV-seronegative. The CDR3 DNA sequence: TGCAGTGCTGGGGAGGGGGTAGGGGCTTTCTTT. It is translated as CSAGEGVGAFF.